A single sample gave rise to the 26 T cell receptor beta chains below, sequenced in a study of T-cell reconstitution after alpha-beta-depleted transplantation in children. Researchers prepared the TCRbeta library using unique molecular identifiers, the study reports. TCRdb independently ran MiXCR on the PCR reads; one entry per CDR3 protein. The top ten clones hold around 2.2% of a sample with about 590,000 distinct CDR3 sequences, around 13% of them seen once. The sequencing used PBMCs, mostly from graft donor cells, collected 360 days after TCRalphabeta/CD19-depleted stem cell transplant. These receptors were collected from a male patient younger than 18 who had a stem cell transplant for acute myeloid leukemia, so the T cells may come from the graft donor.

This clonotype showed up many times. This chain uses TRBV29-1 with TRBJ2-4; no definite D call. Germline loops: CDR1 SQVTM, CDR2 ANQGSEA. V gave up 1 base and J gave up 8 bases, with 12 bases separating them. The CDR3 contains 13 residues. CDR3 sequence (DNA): TGCAGCGTTGAAGTCAGGCCCTTGGACATTCAGTACTTC. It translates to CSVEVRPLDIQYF.

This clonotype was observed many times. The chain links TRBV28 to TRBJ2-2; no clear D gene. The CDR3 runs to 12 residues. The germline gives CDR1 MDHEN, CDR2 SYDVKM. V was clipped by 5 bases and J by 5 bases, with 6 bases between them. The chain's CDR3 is CASSPPTGELFF. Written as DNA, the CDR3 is TGTGCCAGCAGTCCCCCGACCGGGGAGCTGTTTTTT.

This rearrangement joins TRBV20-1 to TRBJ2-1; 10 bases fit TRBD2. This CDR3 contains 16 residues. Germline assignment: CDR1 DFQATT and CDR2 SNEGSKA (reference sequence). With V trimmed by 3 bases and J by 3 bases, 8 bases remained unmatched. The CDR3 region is CSASVIAGGLYNEQFF. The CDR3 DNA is TGCAGTGCTAGCGTGATAGCGGGAGGCCTCTACAATGAGCAGTTCTTC.

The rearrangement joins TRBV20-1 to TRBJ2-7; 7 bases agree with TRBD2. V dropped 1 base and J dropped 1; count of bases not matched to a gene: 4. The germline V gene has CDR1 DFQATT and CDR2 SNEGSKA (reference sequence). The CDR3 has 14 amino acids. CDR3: CSARGGEGSYEQYF. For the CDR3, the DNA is TGCAGTGCTAGAGGGGGGGAGGGTTCCTACGAGCAGTACTTC.

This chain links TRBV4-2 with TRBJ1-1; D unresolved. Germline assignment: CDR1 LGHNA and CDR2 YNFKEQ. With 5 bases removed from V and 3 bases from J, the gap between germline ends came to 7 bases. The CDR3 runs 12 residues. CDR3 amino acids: CASSTWDTEAFF. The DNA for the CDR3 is TGTGCCAGCAGCACCTGGGACACTGAAGCTTTCTTT.

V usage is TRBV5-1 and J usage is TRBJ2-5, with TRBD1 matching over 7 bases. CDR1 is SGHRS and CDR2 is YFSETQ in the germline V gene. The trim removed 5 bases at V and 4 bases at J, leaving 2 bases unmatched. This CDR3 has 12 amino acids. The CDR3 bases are TGCGCCAGCAGGGGGGACAGAGAGACCCAGTACTTC. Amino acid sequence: CASRGDRETQYF.

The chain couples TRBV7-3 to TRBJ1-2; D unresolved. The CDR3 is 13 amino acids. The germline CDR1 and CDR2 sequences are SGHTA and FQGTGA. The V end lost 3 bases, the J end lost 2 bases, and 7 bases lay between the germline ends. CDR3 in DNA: TGTGCCAGCAGCTTCGCGCCAAACTATGGCTACACCTTC. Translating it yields CASSFAPNYGYTF.

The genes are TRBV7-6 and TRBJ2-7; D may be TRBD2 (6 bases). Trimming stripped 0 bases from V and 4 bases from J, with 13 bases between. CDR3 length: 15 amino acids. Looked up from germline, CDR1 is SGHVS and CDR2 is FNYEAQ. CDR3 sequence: CASSLAVDSGYEQYF. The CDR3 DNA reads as TGTGCCAGCAGCTTAGCGGTGGATAGCGGTTACGAGCAGTACTTC.

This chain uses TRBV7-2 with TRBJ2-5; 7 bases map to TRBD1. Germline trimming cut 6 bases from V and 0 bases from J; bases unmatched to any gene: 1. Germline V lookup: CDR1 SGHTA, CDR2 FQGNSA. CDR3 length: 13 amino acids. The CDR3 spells CASSGTDQETQYF. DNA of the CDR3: TGTGCCAGCAGTGGGACAGACCAAGAGACCCAGTACTTC.

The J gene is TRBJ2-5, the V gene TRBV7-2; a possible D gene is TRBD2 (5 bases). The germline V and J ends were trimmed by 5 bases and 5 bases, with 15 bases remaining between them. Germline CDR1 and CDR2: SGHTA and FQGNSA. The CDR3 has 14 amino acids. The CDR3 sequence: CASSPRTRVETQYF. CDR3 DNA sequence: TGTGCCAGCAGCCCCCGAACTAGGGTGGAGACCCAGTACTTC.

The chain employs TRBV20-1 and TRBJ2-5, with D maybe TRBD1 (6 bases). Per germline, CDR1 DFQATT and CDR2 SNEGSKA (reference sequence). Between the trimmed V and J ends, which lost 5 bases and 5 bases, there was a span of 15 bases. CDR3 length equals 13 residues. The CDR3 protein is CSALDNRGETQYF. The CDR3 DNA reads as TGCAGTGCTCTCGACAATAGGGGGGAGACCCAGTACTTC.

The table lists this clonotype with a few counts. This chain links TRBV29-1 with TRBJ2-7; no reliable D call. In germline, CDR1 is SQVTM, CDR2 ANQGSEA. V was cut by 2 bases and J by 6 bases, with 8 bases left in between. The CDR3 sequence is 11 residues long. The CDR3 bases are TGCAGCGTTGAATATGCGTCCGAGCAGTACTTC. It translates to CSVEYASEQYF.

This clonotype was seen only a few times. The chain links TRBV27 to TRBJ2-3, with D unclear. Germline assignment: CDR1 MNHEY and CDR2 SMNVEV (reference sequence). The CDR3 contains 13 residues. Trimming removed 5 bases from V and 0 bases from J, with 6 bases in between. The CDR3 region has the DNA TGTGCCAGCAGTAACCCTAGCACAGATACGCAGTATTTT. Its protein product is CASSNPSTDTQYF.

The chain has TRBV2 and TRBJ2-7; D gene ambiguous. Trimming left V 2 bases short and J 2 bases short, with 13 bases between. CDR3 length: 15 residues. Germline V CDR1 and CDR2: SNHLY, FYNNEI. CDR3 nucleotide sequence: TGTGCCAGCAGTGAACAAGCCGTGAACCCCTACGAGCAGTACTTC. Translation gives CASSEQAVNPYEQYF.

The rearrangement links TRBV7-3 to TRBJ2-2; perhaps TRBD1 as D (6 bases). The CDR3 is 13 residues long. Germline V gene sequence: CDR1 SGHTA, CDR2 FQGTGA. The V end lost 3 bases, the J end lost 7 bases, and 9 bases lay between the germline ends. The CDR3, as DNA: TGTGCCAGCAGCTTGGGGACATTCGGGGAGCTGTTTTTT. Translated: CASSLGTFGELFF.

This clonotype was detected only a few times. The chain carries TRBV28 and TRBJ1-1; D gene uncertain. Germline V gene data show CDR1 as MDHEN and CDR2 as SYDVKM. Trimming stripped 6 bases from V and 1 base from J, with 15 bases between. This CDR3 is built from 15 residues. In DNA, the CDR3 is TGTGCCAGCAGCCCTGGACGGCCCCGGAACACTGAAGCTTTCTTT. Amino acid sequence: CASSPGRPRNTEAFF.

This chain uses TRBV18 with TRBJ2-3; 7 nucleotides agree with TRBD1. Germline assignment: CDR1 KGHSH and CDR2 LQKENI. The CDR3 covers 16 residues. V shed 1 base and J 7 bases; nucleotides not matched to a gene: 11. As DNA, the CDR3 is TGTGCCAGCTCACCACAACGCGGCCCACAGGGGTATACGCAGTATTTT. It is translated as CASSPQRGPQGYTQYF.

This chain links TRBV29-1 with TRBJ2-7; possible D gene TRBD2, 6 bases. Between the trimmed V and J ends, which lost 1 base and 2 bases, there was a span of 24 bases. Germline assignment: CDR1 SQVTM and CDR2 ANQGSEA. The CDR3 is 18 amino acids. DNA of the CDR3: TGCAGCGTTGAAGGGGTTTTCGGGCGGGCGGGATTGACCTACGAGCAGTACTTC. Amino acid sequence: CSVEGVFGRAGLTYEQYF.

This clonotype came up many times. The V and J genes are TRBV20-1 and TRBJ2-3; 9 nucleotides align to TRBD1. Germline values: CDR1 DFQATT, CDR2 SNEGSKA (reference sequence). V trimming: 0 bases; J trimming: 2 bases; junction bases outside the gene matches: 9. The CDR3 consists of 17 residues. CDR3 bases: TGCAGTGCTAGAGAATTCGCCGGGACAGGGAACACAGATACGCAGTATTTT. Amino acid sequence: CSAREFAGTGNTDTQYF.

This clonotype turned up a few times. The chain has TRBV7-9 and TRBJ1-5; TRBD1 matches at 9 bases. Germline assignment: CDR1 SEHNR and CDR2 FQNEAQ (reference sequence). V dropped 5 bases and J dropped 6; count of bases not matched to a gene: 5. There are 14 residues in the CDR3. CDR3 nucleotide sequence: TGTGCCAGCAGCGATACAGGGGGCGGTCAGCCCCAGCATTTT. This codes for CASSDTGGGQPQHF.

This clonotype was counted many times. CDR3 nucleotides: TGTGCCAGCAGCCGCCGATTGCAGCGGGAGGCTCGAGATACGCAGTATTTT. It translates to CASSRRLQREARDTQYF. This chain connects TRBV11-2 to TRBJ2-3; 9 positions match TRBD2. The CDR3 sequence is 17 residues long. After removal of 5 bases from V and 5 bases from J, the junction contained 14 bases not matched to a gene. CDR1 is SGHAT and CDR2 is FQNNGV in the germline V gene.

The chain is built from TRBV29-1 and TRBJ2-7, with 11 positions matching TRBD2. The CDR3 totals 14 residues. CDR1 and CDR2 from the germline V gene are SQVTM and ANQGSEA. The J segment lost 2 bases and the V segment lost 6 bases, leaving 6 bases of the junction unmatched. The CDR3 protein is CSVVAGGPPYEQYF. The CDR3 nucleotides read TGCAGCGTAGTAGCGGGAGGGCCTCCCTACGAGCAGTACTTC.

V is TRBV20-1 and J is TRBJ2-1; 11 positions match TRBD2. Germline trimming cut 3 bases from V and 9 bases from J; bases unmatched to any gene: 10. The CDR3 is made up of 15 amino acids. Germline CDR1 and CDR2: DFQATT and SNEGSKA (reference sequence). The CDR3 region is CSASRVAGGVGEQFF. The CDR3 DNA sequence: TGCAGTGCTAGCCGGGTAGCGGGAGGGGTGGGTGAGCAGTTCTTC.

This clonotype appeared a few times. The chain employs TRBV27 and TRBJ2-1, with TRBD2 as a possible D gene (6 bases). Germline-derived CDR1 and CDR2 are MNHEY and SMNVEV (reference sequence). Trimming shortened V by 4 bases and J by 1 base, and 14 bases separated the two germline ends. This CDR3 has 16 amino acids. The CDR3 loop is CASSSNLAESYNEQFF. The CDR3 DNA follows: TGTGCCAGCAGTTCCAATTTAGCGGAATCCTACAATGAGCAGTTCTTC.

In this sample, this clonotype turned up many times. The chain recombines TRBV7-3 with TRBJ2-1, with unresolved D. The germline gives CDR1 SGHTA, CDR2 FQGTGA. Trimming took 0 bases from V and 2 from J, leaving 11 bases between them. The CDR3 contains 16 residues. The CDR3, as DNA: TGTGCCAGCAGCTTAACAGGGCCCCCACCCTACAATGAGCAGTTCTTC. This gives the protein CASSLTGPPPYNEQFF.

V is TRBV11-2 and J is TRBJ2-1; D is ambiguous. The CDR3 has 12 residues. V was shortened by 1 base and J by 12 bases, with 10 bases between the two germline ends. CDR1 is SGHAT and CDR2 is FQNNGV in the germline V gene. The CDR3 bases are TGTGCCAGCAGCTTAGTTGGGGAACGGCAGTTCTTC. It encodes CASSLVGERQFF.